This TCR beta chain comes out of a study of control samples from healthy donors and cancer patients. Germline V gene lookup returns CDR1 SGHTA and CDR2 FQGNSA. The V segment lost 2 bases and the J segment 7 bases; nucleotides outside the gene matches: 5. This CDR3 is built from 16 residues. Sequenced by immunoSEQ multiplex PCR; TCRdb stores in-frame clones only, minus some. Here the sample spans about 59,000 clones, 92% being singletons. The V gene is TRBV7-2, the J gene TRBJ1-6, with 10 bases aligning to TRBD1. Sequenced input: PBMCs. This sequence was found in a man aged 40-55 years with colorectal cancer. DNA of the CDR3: TGTGCCAGCAGCTTAATCCGGACAGGGGGGAATTCACCCCTCCACTTT. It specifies CASSLIRTGGNSPLHF.